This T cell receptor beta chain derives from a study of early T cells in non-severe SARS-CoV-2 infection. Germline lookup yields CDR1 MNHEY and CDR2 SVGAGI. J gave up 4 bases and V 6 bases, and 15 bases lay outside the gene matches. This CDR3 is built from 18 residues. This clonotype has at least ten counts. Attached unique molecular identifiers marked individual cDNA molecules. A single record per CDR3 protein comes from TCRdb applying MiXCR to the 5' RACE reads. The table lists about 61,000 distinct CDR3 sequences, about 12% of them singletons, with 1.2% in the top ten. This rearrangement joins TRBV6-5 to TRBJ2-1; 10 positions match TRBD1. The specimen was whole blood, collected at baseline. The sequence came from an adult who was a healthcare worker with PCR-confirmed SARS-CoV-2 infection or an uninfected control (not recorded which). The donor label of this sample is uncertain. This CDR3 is CASRKRQKDRGVYNEQFF. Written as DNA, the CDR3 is TGTGCCAGCAGAAAACGACAAAAGGACAGGGGGGTGTACAATGAGCAGTTCTTC.